This T cell receptor beta chain was captured in a study of regulatory T cells in long-lasting Graves disease. Study results and limitations: Favored usage of TRBV28, TRBJ1-2 and TRBJ2-5 was recorded in persistent disease.

This clonotype was observed many times. Its matching antigen is unknown. This CDR3 contains 14 residues. Germline V gives CDR1 MNHNS, CDR2 SASEGT. Unmatched junction bases numbered 3, after V lost 6 bases and J lost 0 bases. Combining iRepertoire HTBI primers with Arm-PCR of CDR3 regions, the authors built TCR beta libraries. TCRdb reprocessed the multiplex PCR reads with MiXCR, giving one entry per CDR3 protein. The sample has 360,000 or so distinct CDR3 sequences, about a sixth seen once. Time point here: newly diagnosed GD, antithyroid drugs for less than 3 months. Researchers made the TCR library from RNA that was extracted from PBMCs. The same specimen was also included in a second study, on T cells in Graves' hyperthyroidism and ophthalmopathy. That paper notes: In the analysis, a 13 V-J model separated ophthalmopathy from stable hyperthyroidism.

The specimen was peripheral blood mononuclear cells (PBMCs), collected at new diagnosis, from a patient treated with antithyroid drugs. This sequence was found in a woman aged 18-35 years with Graves disease. The chain uses TRBV6-1 and TRBJ1-1, with TRBD1 identical over 8 bases. The CDR3 sequence: CASRETGVNTEAFF. The CDR3 bases are TGTGCCAGCAGGGAGACAGGGGTGAACACTGAAGCTTTCTTT.